One and the same sample provided the 27 T cell receptor beta chains below, sequenced in a study of shared clonotypes between healthy human individuals. As defined, naive CD8 cells were CD45RO-negative and positively selected for CCR7, with terminally differentiated effector memory CD45RA+ cells excluded. The method was immunoSEQ multiplex PCR; TCRdb's version includes in-frame clones alone and lacks a portion of them. The table has over 800,000 clones, about 92% seen once. Sequences were obtained from naive CD8+ T cells sorted from blood. These receptors were collected from a man aged 30 to 45 in good health.

This clone was observed a single time. The V call is TRBV7-2, the J call TRBJ2-1, with 9 bases that match TRBD2. CDR1 and CDR2 (germline): SGHTA, FQGNSA. V lost 3 bases, J lost 6 bases, and 9 bases stayed unmatched. The CDR3 runs to 16 residues. The CDR3 DNA is TGTGCCAGCAGCTTTAGGTCTAGCGGGGTGCTCAATGAGCAGTTCTTC. This sequence encodes CASSFRSSGVLNEQFF. The whole variable domain, filled in from reference TRBV7-2 and TRBJ2-1, reads GAGVSQSPSNKVTEKGKDVELRCDPISGHTALYWYRQSLGQGLEFLIYFQGNSAPDKSGLPSDRFSAERTGGSVSTLTIQRTQQEDSAVYLCASSFRSSGVLNEQFFGPGTRLTVL.

This clone was seen a few times. The chain combines TRBV19 with TRBJ1-2; 9 bases fit TRBD1. CDR3 length: 16 amino acids. With V trimmed by 4 bases and J by 5 bases, 11 bases remained unmatched. Per the germline V gene, CDR1 is LNHDA and CDR2 is SQIVND (reference sequence). The CDR3 protein is CASSNYEQGARYGYTF. The CDR3 DNA reads as TGTGCCAGTAGTAACTACGAACAGGGGGCTCGATATGGCTACACCTTC.

The gene calls are TRBV7-9 and TRBJ2-7; no clear D. Trimming took 5 bases from V and 6 from J, leaving 11 bases between them. The germline CDR1 and CDR2 sequences are SEHNR and FQNEAQ (reference sequence). This CDR3 region has 12 residues. CDR3 in amino acids: CASSPAPREQYF. The CDR3 DNA reads as TGTGCCAGCAGCCCCGCACCCCGCGAGCAGTACTTC.

Concerning this clone itself: The germline gene is not matched at one end of the junction; a read error may be the cause. The chain has TRBV6-1 and TRBJ1-5; 10 bases match TRBD1. The CDR3 extends over 13 amino acids. Germline CDR1 MNHNS, CDR2 SASEGT. The CDR3 DNA reads as TGTGCCACCATGATAAGCCGGGACAGGGGAAGGCTTTTT. Translating it yields CATMISRDRGRLF.

The chain employs TRBV4-1 and TRBJ2-7; 7 bases line up with TRBD1. CDR3 length: 14 amino acids. CDR1 and CDR2 (germline): MGHRA, YSYEKL. J was trimmed by 3 bases and V by 2 bases; bases with no gene match: 4. The CDR3 DNA is TGCGCCAGCAGCCAACGACAGGGCAACTACGAGCAGTACTTC. Translation gives CASSQRQGNYEQYF.

V gene TRBV5-1 combines with J gene TRBJ2-5, with a possible D match to TRBD1 (6 bases). The CDR3 runs to 16 residues. CDR1 is SGHRS, CDR2 YFSETQ, per germline. Trimming took off 3 bases at V and 5 bases at J, with 20 bases between the two ends. CDR3 sequence (DNA): TGCGCCAGCAGCTGGGGTCTTGTGACTCAGGGGGAGACCCAGTACTTC. Its protein is CASSWGLVTQGETQYF.

V is TRBV19 and J is TRBJ2-6, with D perhaps TRBD1 (5 bases). CDR1 LNHDA and CDR2 SQIVND come from the germline V gene (reference sequence). Between the trimmed V and J ends, which lost 6 bases and 0 bases, there was a span of 6 bases. The CDR3 has 14 amino acids. CDR3 amino acids: CASSDSSGANVLTF. As DNA, the CDR3 is TGTGCCAGTAGCGACAGCTCTGGGGCCAACGTCCTGACTTTC.

The chain uses TRBV19 and TRBJ2-7, with D possibly matching TRBD1 (5 bases). Germline loops: CDR1 LNHDA, CDR2 SQIVND (reference sequence). This CDR3 contains 15 residues. Between the trimmed V and J ends, which lost 3 bases and 1 base, there was a span of 13 bases. The CDR3 reads CASSIPHSGSYEQYF. The CDR3 DNA follows: TGTGCCAGTAGTATTCCTCATTCAGGGTCCTACGAGCAGTACTTC.

The chain combines TRBV27 with TRBJ2-7, with TRBD2 identical over 8 bases. CDR3 length: 15 amino acids. Germline loops: CDR1 MNHEY, CDR2 SMNVEV (reference sequence). The V gene end was trimmed by 7 bases and the J gene end by 1 base; junction bases not matched to a gene: 9. CDR3 in amino acids: CASTPRAGGSYEQYF. CDR3 DNA sequence: TGTGCCAGCACCCCTCGGGCGGGGGGTTCCTACGAGCAGTACTTC.

The V gene is TRBV7-3, the J gene TRBJ2-1, with TRBD2 identical over 8 bases. Germline CDR1 SGHTA, CDR2 FQGTGA. The CDR3 extends over 17 amino acids. Germline trimming cut 3 bases from V and 5 bases from J; bases unmatched to any gene: 12. CDR3 loop: CASSLSLGTSGHNEQFF. The CDR3 DNA is TGTGCCAGCAGCTTGAGTCTCGGGACTAGTGGGCACAATGAGCAGTTCTTC.

The rearrangement links TRBV10-3 to TRBJ1-4; TRBD1 is a possible D gene (6 bases). V gave up 3 bases and J gave up 7 bases, with 12 bases separating them. Germline CDR1 ENHRY, CDR2 SYGVKD. The length of the CDR3 is 14 residues. The CDR3 spells CAISDPGASEKLFF. The CDR3 DNA is TGTGCCATCAGTGACCCGGGGGCCTCTGAAAAACTGTTTTTT.

CDR3 sequence (DNA): TGTGCCAGCAGCGGGACTAGCGGGGCCCTGAGCACAGATACGCAGTATTTT. Translation: CASSGTSGALSTDTQYF. This chain joins TRBV27 and TRBJ2-3; 13 bases are a match to TRBD2. Germline V CDR1 and CDR2: MNHEY, SMNVEV (reference sequence). V shed 6 bases, J shed 0 bases, and the junction held 6 bases outside the gene matches. CDR3 length equals 17 residues.

This chain uses TRBV19 with TRBJ2-7, with a possible D match to TRBD1 (5 bases). The CDR3 consists of 17 residues. Deletions cut 2 bases from V and 0 bases from J, with 17 bases between. Germline V lookup: CDR1 LNHDA, CDR2 SQIVND (reference sequence). For the CDR3, the DNA is TGTGCCAGTAGTATAACAACAGCCATTGACAGCTCCTACGAGCAGTACTTC. This encodes CASSITTAIDSSYEQYF.

CDR3 sequence (DNA): TGCAGCGCTAGGGACGTCACTGAAGCTTTCTTT. Translated, it gives CSARDVTEAFF. The chain carries TRBV29-1 and TRBJ1-1; D is perhaps TRBD1 (5 bases). The CDR3 has 11 residues. V dropped 7 bases and J dropped 4 bases, with 10 bases sitting between them. Germline V gives CDR1 SQVTM, CDR2 ANQGSEA.

The chain is built from TRBV4-1 and TRBJ2-7; 10 bases agree with TRBD2. There are 14 residues in the CDR3. The J segment lost 3 bases and the V segment lost 4 bases, leaving 3 bases of the junction unmatched. The germline V gene has CDR1 MGHRA and CDR2 YSYEKL. This CDR3 reads CASSLGLAVYEQYF. CDR3 DNA: TGCGCCAGCAGCCTCGGACTAGCGGTCTACGAGCAGTACTTC.

On this clone itself: The sample contains more than one DNA sequence encoding this CDR3. The V and J genes are TRBV27 and TRBJ2-7; D may be TRBD2 (5 bases). Looked up from germline, CDR1 is MNHEY and CDR2 is SMNVEV (reference sequence). The CDR3 spans 14 residues. V was clipped by 3 bases and J by 0 bases, with 9 bases between them. CDR3: CASSFTGSSYEQYF. In DNA form, the CDR3 reads TGTGCCAGCAGTTTTACGGGGAGCTCCTACGAGCAGTACTTC.

This chain links TRBV4-1 with TRBJ2-7, with D tentatively TRBD1 or TRBD2 (6 bases each). Germline loops: CDR1 MGHRA, CDR2 YSYEKL. There are 17 residues in the CDR3. Trimming left V 1 base short and J 5 bases short, with 21 bases between. In DNA, the CDR3 is TGCGCCAGCAGCCAAGCCGGCAGAGGAAAGGAGGGGGACGAGCAGTACTTC. This codes for CASSQAGRGKEGDEQYF.

The chain employs TRBV27 and TRBJ1-5; 8 bases align to TRBD1. The CDR3 consists of 15 residues. CDR1 is MNHEY and CDR2 is SMNVEV in the germline V gene (reference sequence). The V and J ends lost 5 bases and 2 bases, in that order; junction bases with no gene match: 5. CDR3 protein: CASSPGGQGNQPQHF. Written as DNA, the CDR3 is TGTGCCAGCAGTCCAGGGGGACAGGGCAATCAGCCCCAGCATTTT.

The chain carries TRBV7-8 and TRBJ2-3, with D possibly TRBD1 on 5 matching bases. CDR1 SGHVS and CDR2 FQNEAQ come from the germline V gene. This CDR3 is 14 amino acids long. V was shortened by 7 bases and J by 0 bases, with 11 bases between the two germline ends. Written as DNA, the CDR3 is TGTGCCAGCACGACCGACAGCAGCACAGATACGCAGTATTTT. The encoded protein is CASTTDSSTDTQYF.

The rearrangement joins TRBV2 to TRBJ2-5, with D hard to call. The germline V gene has CDR1 SNHLY and CDR2 FYNNEI. The V and J ends lost 7 bases and 0 bases respectively, with 9 bases between them. The CDR3 extends over 13 amino acids. The CDR3 sequence is CASTPANQETQYF. CDR3 DNA sequence: TGTGCCAGCACCCCAGCAAACCAAGAGACCCAGTACTTC.

The chain couples TRBV11-2 to TRBJ1-1; D is uncertain. The germline V gene has CDR1 SGHAT and CDR2 FQNNGV. This CDR3 contains 15 residues. Deletions cut 1 base from V and 5 bases from J, with 14 bases between. CDR3 sequence: CASSLVLGMGTEAFF. CDR3 nucleotide sequence: TGTGCCAGCAGCTTAGTTTTAGGGATGGGGACTGAAGCTTTCTTT. The whole variable domain, remainder taken from reference TRBV11-2 and TRBJ1-1, is EAGVAQSPRYKIIEKRQSVAFWCNPISGHATLYWYQQILGQGPKLLIQFQNNGVVDDSQLPKDRFSAERLKGVDSTLKIQPAKLEDSAVYLCASSLVLGMGTEAFFGQGTRLTVV.

Regarding this clone: The sample contains more than one DNA sequence encoding this CDR3. The V call is TRBV19, the J call TRBJ1-1; D is uncertain. The CDR3 extends over 13 amino acids. V dropped 2 bases and J dropped 1 base, with 5 bases sitting between them. Germline-derived CDR1 and CDR2 are LNHDA and SQIVND (reference sequence). This chain's CDR3 is CASSITRNTEAFF. The CDR3 bases are TGTGCCAGTAGTATAACTCGGAACACTGAAGCTTTCTTT.

The V and J genes are TRBV10-3 and TRBJ2-1; 7 nucleotides agree with TRBD2. The CDR3 covers 12 residues. V dropped 4 bases and J dropped 7; count of bases not matched to a gene: 1. CDR1 and CDR2 from the germline V gene are ENHRY and SYGVKD. CDR3 sequence: CAISGGGNEQFF. In DNA, the CDR3 is TGTGCCATCAGTGGGGGAGGGAATGAGCAGTTCTTC.

The V call is TRBV5-4, the J call TRBJ1-5, with unresolved D. The CDR3 length is 14 residues. Trimming left V 0 bases short and J 3 bases short, with 7 bases between. Germline assignment: CDR1 SGHNT and CDR2 YYREEE (reference sequence). CDR3 in amino acids: CASSLVGNNQPQHF. The CDR3 DNA reads as TGTGCCAGCAGCTTGGTCGGCAACAATCAGCCCCAGCATTTT.

This clone was seen only once. The same CDR3 is also encoded by other DNA sequences in this sample. This CDR3 reads CASSYGLGAYEQYF. The CDR3 region has the DNA TGTGCCAGCAGTTATGGACTAGGGGCCTACGAGCAGTACTTC. The rearrangement links TRBV6-5 to TRBJ2-7, with 7 bases lining up with TRBD2. Germline V gene sequence: CDR1 MNHEY, CDR2 SVGAGI. The CDR3 runs 14 residues. V trimming: 3 bases; J trimming: 2 bases; junction bases outside the gene matches: 4.

This chain links TRBV7-3 with TRBJ2-3; 7 nucleotides match TRBD2. Trimming at V came to 0 bases and at J to 8 bases, leaving 2 bases not matched to a gene. Looked up from germline, CDR1 is SGHTA and CDR2 is FQGTGA. The CDR3 consists of 13 residues. The CDR3 reads CASSLTAGVTQYF. The CDR3 DNA reads as TGTGCCAGCAGCTTAACTGCGGGGGTTACGCAGTATTTT.

This rearrangement joins TRBV4-3 to TRBJ2-7, with a weak D call TRBD1 (6 bases). V lost 0 bases to trimming and J lost 3 bases, with 9 bases between them. Looked up from germline, CDR1 is LGHNA and CDR2 is YSLEER. The CDR3 has 14 amino acids. The CDR3 protein is CASSQEQGNYEQYF. The CDR3, as DNA: TGCGCCAGCAGCCAAGAGCAGGGGAACTACGAGCAGTACTTC.